The present T cell receptor beta chain was sequenced within a study of shared clonotypes between healthy human individuals (dated by TCRdb to about 2020). About the investigation overall: A few men and two women, aged 18 to 49 years, made up the cohort. For each donor, three plates each were used for CD4 naive and CD4 memory, two plates were used for CD8 naive, and one plate was used for CD8 memory. Blood TCR repertoires of about 5 healthy adults were deeply sequenced to estimate repertoire size and the extent of clonotype sharing between individuals. To increase sequencing depth and limit assay-specific biases, TCR repertoire library preparation and sequencing were carried out by different laboratories using diverse techniques. Leukapheresis yielded between about 0.85 and 10 billion PBMCs per donor. Overall results and qualifications from the work: The genetic and exposure-history diversity represented was limited by the small number of donors. When a few donors were compared, the shared fraction of clonotypes was about 5.5% for naive CD4, 3.5% for naive CD8, roughly 2.3% for memory CD4, and 0.35% to 0.5% for memory CD8. Incomplete sequencing was indicated by rarefaction of sorted-subset datasets, despite the large sequencing depth. Clonotypes shared by all four sorted-subset donors showed higher generation probabilities than non-shared clonotypes. Estimated clonotype richness was generally larger for naive than for memory subsets. Pairwise subsampling led to the expectation that sequencing depth would affect the degree of clonotype sharing among donors. Sampling was limited to blood, and TCR repertoires in tissue likely differ from TCR repertoires in blood.

CD8 naive samples were obtained by positive selection for CCR7 among CD45RO-negative cells, yielding a CD45RA+CCR7+ population from which TemRA cells were excluded. Donors were healthy HIV-negative adults with no recently reported acute infections or vaccinations. Every donor was a Caucasian adult residing in Nashville, Tennessee, USA. Blood was obtained by leukapheresis, after which PBMCs were separated by Ficoll-Histopaque density gradient centrifugation and cryopreserved in liquid nitrogen vapor phase. Purity and quantity of every magnetically sorted T cell population were checked by analytical flow cytometry. Genomic DNA was isolated from each sorted fraction and quantified by UV absorbance on a Nanodrop 2000c. Worth noting for this clone: Its cognate antigen has yet to be identified. No per-base quality is available; no much larger clone lies one base away.

Using the deep immunoSEQ assay, TCR CDR3 regions were amplified from genomic DNA by multiplex PCR. For each cell subset, the extracted genomic DNA was distributed evenly across all wells of several immunoSEQ 96-well plates, and each plate served as one replicate. For sorted subsets, around 200 ng genomic DNA, equal to 30,000 or so T cell genomes, was loaded into each replicate PCR. Purified libraries were measured with a Qubit 3.0 fluorometer, size-checked on a Bioanalyzer 2100, and measured again with the KAPA Library Quantification kit. Every immunoSEQ 96-well plate was sequenced on a separate single-read 150-cycle Illumina NextSeq 550 flow cell. On the study's bioinformatics: Because the immunoSEQ output included only junctional sequences and no quality scores, the filtering could not be the same as the filtering used for full-length reads. To assign V/J genes and CDR3, sequences were annotated against IMGT germline references using PyIR, a Python wrapper for IgBLAST v1.9. Any read was removed if the V/J assignment was weak (E-value above 1e-6), the CDR3 was missing, or the read contained stop codons, out-of-frame junctions, or ambiguous translated residues. A V3J clonotype was defined by an identical inferred V gene, J gene, and CDR3 amino acid sequence. The percentage overlap between two repertoires was calculated by dividing the number of shared unique clonotypes by the size of the smaller repertoire. RTK rarefaction, the Chao1 estimator, and Recon v2.1 estimates of unobserved clonotypes were used to assess repertoire richness. Generation probabilities were computed with OLGA for all TCRbeta clonotypes obtained by the gDNA method from four donors. The source is immuneACCESS, and TCRdb retained only in-frame sequences with V and J called. Part of the clones is not carried over; for the studies checked, unresolved V genes explain less than half of this, and the remainder is unexplained. The DNA was the basis for D and trimming; V, J and clone size are from that table. A total of roughly 570,000 clones appear in this sample, 95% to 98% of them only once. Clones ranked in the top ten supply 0.3% of the sample.

CDR3 length: 16 amino acids, cysteine to phenylalanine. This entry keeps only the CDR3 DNA: 48 bases, framed from base 1. CDR1 and CDR2 are read off the germline V gene as SGHTA and FQGNSA. V is reduced by 0 bases and J by 0 bases, leaving a spacing of 10 bases between them. The sample consisted of naive CD8+ T cells sorted from blood. The cell subset or site label corresponds to: CD45RA+CCR7+. The V gene is TRBV7-2 and the J gene is TRBJ2-3; a weak D assignment points to TRBD2 (6 bases agree). This TCR came from a man aged 25-40 years in good health. The CDR3 reads CASSLAAGYSTDTQYF. The bases are TGTGCCAGCAGCTTAGCGGCGGGATATAGCACAGATACGCAGTATTTT.